Listed here is a single TCR beta chain. The sample holds a few counts of this clone. Its antigen is currently not known. No much larger clone is present one base from it, and per-base qualities are unavailable. The donors belonged to the validation cohort of about 130 subjects, which was separate from the approximately 700-subject first cohort. The receptor library was made with the immunoSEQ multiplex PCR assay. The original pipeline was this. A statistical classification framework was built to diagnose cytomegalovirus status from the catalog of TCR beta chain sequences. Here the immuneACCESS table is served through TCRdb, limited to in-frame sequences with V and J called. Missing clones are a known gap in these copies; in checked studies unresolved V genes cover under half, and the rest lacks a known reason. That table furnishes V, J and clone size, whereas the DNA furnished D and trimming. The table for this sample lists 150,000 to 200,000 clones; approximately 88% of them were counted only once. The top ten clones comprise more than 8.5% of the sample.

This record belongs to a study of cytomegalovirus exposure and HLA in healthy donors listed by TCRdb under 2017. At the level of the whole study: According to a later analysis, the approximately 120 validation repertoires were produced on the same platform as the approximately 620 repertoires of the first cohort. The study was designed to test whether signatures of past pathogen exposure could be identified by cataloging public T cell receptors. Along with the roughly 710-subject first cohort, a separate validation cohort of around 110 different subjects was used. High-throughput TCR immunosequencing, statistical association of individual TCRs with disease status, and machine learning were combined to predict cytomegalovirus infection status.

Study-wide conclusions, independent of this receptor: The validation cohort had no HLA typing available for a later analysis, so co-occurrence within that cohort was assessed over all 130 or so repertoires. According to the authors, the approach could potentially be generalized to other disease states and immunological phenotypes. The classifier was reported to diagnose cytomegalovirus status with high specificity and sensitivity in both the original cohort and the validation cohort. A few of the identified cytomegalovirus-associated TCR beta chains were confirmed in vitro to be specific for cytomegalovirus antigens. Most TCR sequences were seen in very few donors, while some public TCRs were found in many individuals. In the study, some 180 TCR beta chains were listed as associated with cytomegalovirus. Subsequent analysis determined that TCRs grouped into clusters in the first cohort also showed a tendency toward co-occurrence across the 120 validation repertoires, and 94% of cluster scores exceeded 0.

The germline V gene specifies SQVTM as CDR1 and ANQGSEA as CDR2. The germline V and J ends show losses of 2 bases and 4 bases respectively, and no gene match explains 11 bases of the junction. Its CDR3 holds 17 amino acids, cysteine through phenylalanine. The read is trimmed to its CDR3 DNA, 51 bases read in frame from base 1. The sequenced sample was PBMCs. The TCR originated in a man aged 25-45 years in good health and CMV-seropositive. The sequence joins TRBV29-1 to TRBJ2-3, with TRBD2 identical over 11 junction bases. At the DNA level, the sequence is TGCAGCGTTGAAAAGACTAGCGGGGTCAGGGTCCCAGATACGCAGTATTTT. Translated, this is CSVEKTSGVRVPDTQYF.